These 17 T cell receptor beta chains originate from one sample sequenced in a study of T cell changes during pregnancy in multiple sclerosis. Repertoires were generated with immunoSEQ multiplex PCR, while TCRdb's copy carries only in-frame clones and drops some. The table includes under 80,000 clones, 90% to 95% detected once. Specimen: CD4+ T cells from peripheral blood mononuclear cells, collected in the second trimester of pregnancy. These receptors came from a female donor with multiple sclerosis, enrolled in a pregnancy study.

The chain carries TRBV4-3 and TRBJ2-5; 9 bases align to TRBD2. The ends lost 0 bases at V and 3 bases at J; junction bases unmatched: 11. Germline CDR1 LGHNA, CDR2 YSLEER. The CDR3 extends over 18 amino acids. CDR3: CASSQDLGSGGTEETQYF. DNA for the CDR3: TGCGCCAGCAGCCAAGATCTTGGCAGCGGGGGGACTGAAGAGACCCAGTACTTC.

V and J are TRBV28 and TRBJ2-2; D possibly corresponds to TRBD1 (5 bases). CDR1 is MDHEN, CDR2 SYDVKM, per germline. Deletions cut 3 bases from V and 2 bases from J, with 19 bases between. The CDR3 runs to 18 residues. The CDR3 reads CASSFQLQAPLNTGELFF. The CDR3 region has the DNA TGTGCCAGCAGTTTCCAACTACAGGCTCCACTTAACACCGGGGAGCTGTTTTTT.

V gene TRBV6-5 combines with J gene TRBJ1-6; TRBD1 agrees at 7 bases. This CDR3 is built from 14 residues. The ends lost 2 bases at V and 9 bases at J; junction bases unmatched: 4. CDR1 is MNHEY and CDR2 is SVGAGI in the germline V gene. The chain's CDR3 is CASSYLGQSSPLHF. In DNA, the CDR3 is TGTGCCAGCAGTTACCTGGGACAGAGTTCACCCCTCCACTTT.

The genes are TRBV5-5 and TRBJ2-5, with 11 bases aligning to TRBD1. CDR3 length equals 15 residues. Unmatched junction bases numbered 3, after V lost 0 bases and J lost 5 bases. Germline CDR1 SGHKS, CDR2 YYEKEE (reference sequence). This CDR3 reads CASSLGTGGAETQYF. CDR3 coding DNA: TGTGCCAGCAGCTTGGGGACAGGGGGCGCGGAGACCCAGTACTTC.

This clone was recorded only once. The chain couples TRBV5-4 to TRBJ2-3; 8 nucleotides match TRBD2. The CDR3 loop spans 17 amino acids. Germline CDR1 is SGHNT and CDR2 is YYREEE (reference sequence). With 0 bases clipped from V and 2 bases from J, the junction kept 8 bases outside the gene matches. The CDR3 protein is CASSLVPAGAFTDTQYF. CDR3 nucleotides: TGTGCCAGCAGCTTGGTCCCAGCGGGGGCCTTCACAGATACGCAGTATTTT.

V usage is TRBV7-7 and J usage is TRBJ2-3; possible D gene TRBD2, 6 bases. Trimming stripped 5 bases from V and 6 bases from J, with 18 bases between. Germline CDR1 SSHAT, CDR2 FNYEAQ (reference sequence). The CDR3 totals 15 residues. CDR3 sequence (DNA): TGTGCCAGCAGCGAGGGACTCCGTACGAGGGATACGCAGTATTTT. It translates to CASSEGLRTRDTQYF.

The chain links TRBV10-1 to TRBJ2-7, with no clear D. CDR1 and CDR2 (germline): WNHNN, SYGVQD (reference sequence). The CDR3 is 15 amino acids. Trimming shortened V by 7 bases and J by 0 bases, and 16 bases separated the two germline ends. The CDR3 DNA follows: TGCGCCAGCACCCCCCCAGGAACAGTCTCCTACGAGCAGTACTTC. Translating gives CASTPPGTVSYEQYF.

The rearrangement uses TRBV7-9 and TRBJ2-5; 7 bases line up with TRBD1. The CDR3 length is 14 residues. V was clipped by 1 base and J by 3 bases; unmatched bases: 2. The germline CDR1 and CDR2 sequences are SEHNR and FQNEAQ (reference sequence). CDR3 in amino acids: CASSLGGTEETQYF. For the CDR3, the DNA is TGTGCCAGCAGCTTAGGTGGGACAGAAGAGACCCAGTACTTC. Full variable domain (outside the CDR3, taken from reference TRBV7-9 and TRBJ2-5): DTGVSQNPRHKITKRGQNVTFRCDPISEHNRLYWYRQTLGQGPEFLTYFQNEAQLEKSRLLSDRFSAERPKGSFSTLEIQRTEQGDSAMYLCASSLGGTEETQYFGPGTRLLVL.

In nucleotides, the CDR3 is TGTGCCAGTAGTATGCCGGGACAGGGTAACTATGGCTACACCTTC. Translated, it gives CASSMPGQGNYGYTF. The V gene is TRBV19, the J gene TRBJ1-2, with TRBD1 identical over 9 bases. This CDR3 has 15 residues. V shed 3 bases, J shed 1 base, and the junction held 3 bases outside the gene matches. Germline CDR1 LNHDA, CDR2 SQIVND (reference sequence).

The rearrangement links TRBV30 to TRBJ1-6, with a tentative D call TRBD1 (5 bases). This CDR3 has 13 residues. In germline, CDR1 is GTSNPN, CDR2 SVGIG (reference sequence). With 1 base removed from V and 4 bases from J, the gap between germline ends came to 5 bases. The CDR3 bases are TGTGCCTGGAGTGACAGGTATAATTCACCCCTCCACTTT. Its protein product is CAWSDRYNSPLHF.

The chain combines TRBV7-3 with TRBJ1-2; TRBD1 might be the D (5 bases). V was cut by 1 base and J by 1 base, with 10 bases left in between. Germline CDR1 is SGHTA and CDR2 is FQGTGA. The length of the CDR3 is 15 residues. The CDR3 DNA reads as TGTGCCAGCAGCTTAAACGACAGAAATAACTATGGCTACACCTTC. This translates into CASSLNDRNNYGYTF.

This chain uses TRBV5-8 with TRBJ2-1; 8 bases align to TRBD2. The CDR3 extends over 16 amino acids. Germline CDR1 and CDR2: SGHTS and YDEGEE. The V segment lost 4 bases and the J segment 4 bases; nucleotides outside the gene matches: 10. The CDR3 DNA follows: TGTGCCAGCAGCCCCGGTGTAGCGGGACCATACAATGAGCAGTTCTTC. This gives the protein CASSPGVAGPYNEQFF. Supplemented by reference TRBV5-8 and TRBJ2-1, the full variable domain reads EAGVTQSPTHLIKTRGQQATLRCSPISGHTSVYWYQQALGLGLQFLLWYDEGEERNRGNFPPRFSGRQFPNYSSELNVNALELEDSALYLCASSPGVAGPYNEQFFGPGTRLTVL.

This chain uses TRBV28 with TRBJ1-1; the match to TRBD1 covers 7 bases. Looked up from germline, CDR1 is MDHEN and CDR2 is SYDVKM. The CDR3 totals 15 residues. Unmatched junction bases numbered 8, after V lost 5 bases and J lost 2 bases. CDR3 sequence reads: CASSPSPGGNTEAFF. The CDR3 DNA follows: TGTGCCAGCAGTCCTTCGCCAGGGGGTAACACTGAAGCTTTCTTT.

The V and J genes are TRBV5-6 and TRBJ2-5, with D maybe TRBD2 (6 bases). The length of the CDR3 is 13 residues. Trimming took off 0 bases at V and 5 bases at J, with 8 bases between the two ends. CDR1 is SGHDT and CDR2 is YYEEEE in the germline V gene. CDR3 sequence: CASSLEGGETQYF. The CDR3, as DNA: TGTGCCAGCAGCTTGGAGGGAGGCGAGACCCAGTACTTC.

The J gene is TRBJ2-1, the V gene TRBV4-1; TRBD1 matches 7 bases. V was pared by 2 bases and J by 3 bases, with 7 bases of the junction left unmatched. Germline V gene sequence: CDR1 MGHRA, CDR2 YSYEKL. This CDR3 comprises 16 residues. CDR3 sequence: CASSQPSQGVYNEQFF. CDR3 bases: TGCGCCAGCAGCCAACCTTCCCAGGGGGTCTACAATGAGCAGTTCTTC.

This clone was detected only once. The chain is built from TRBV11-3 and TRBJ1-3; 10 bases are shared with TRBD1. V shed 5 bases and J 2 bases; nucleotides not matched to a gene: 3. Germline V lookup: CDR1 SGHNT, CDR2 YENEEA. This CDR3 is 15 amino acids long. The CDR3: CASSPGTGAGNTIYF. The CDR3 DNA follows: TGTGCCAGCAGCCCCGGGACAGGGGCTGGAAACACCATATATTTT.

The chain joins TRBV30 to TRBJ1-2; D is perhaps TRBD1 (5 bases). V was clipped by 6 bases and J by 9 bases, with 20 bases between them. The CDR3 totals 13 residues. The germline CDR1 and CDR2 sequences are GTSNPN and SVGIG (reference sequence). The CDR3 loop reads CACQSVAGSRYTF. The CDR3 DNA follows: TGTGCCTGTCAGAGTGTAGCAGGGTCGCGCTACACCTTC.